The 15 T cell receptor beta chains below were found in one sample sequenced in a study of cytomegalovirus exposure and HLA in healthy donors. Vbeta (60) and Jbeta (13) primers were used in the PCR. Clones were sequenced by immunoSEQ multiplex PCR, and TCRdb holds only the in-frame ones, with some missing. In the table there are some 220,000 clones, roughly 90% of which are singletons. Material for sequencing was PBMCs. The receptors stem from a woman aged 18-29 years in good health and CMV-seronegative.

The chain links TRBV7-3 to TRBJ1-1; perhaps TRBD1 as D (5 bases). CDR3 length: 14 residues. Trimming left V 1 base short and J 1 base short, with 7 bases between. The V gene's germline CDR1 is SGHTA and CDR2 FQGTGA. CDR3 coding DNA: TGTGCCAGCAGCTTAAGGCAGGGGAACACTGAAGCTTTCTTT. It yields the protein CASSLRQGNTEAFF.

This chain connects TRBV6-6 to TRBJ2-2, with D maybe TRBD2 (6 bases). This CDR3 spans 13 amino acids. CDR1 and CDR2 (germline): MNHNY, SVGAGI (reference sequence). The germline V and J ends were trimmed by 4 bases and 4 bases, with 7 bases remaining between them. The CDR3 DNA sequence: TGTGCCAGCAGTTCGACTAGCACCGGGGAGCTGTTTTTT. This codes for CASSSTSTGELFF.

The chain is built from TRBV10-1 and TRBJ1-1; 8 positions match TRBD1. J gave up 1 base and V 4 bases, and 5 bases lay outside the gene matches. This CDR3 region has 15 residues. Germline CDR1 WNHNN, CDR2 SYGVQD (reference sequence). This CDR3 reads CASSVTGGPNTEAFF. The CDR3 DNA follows: TGCGCCAGCAGTGTTACAGGGGGACCGAACACTGAAGCTTTCTTT.

The gene calls are TRBV2 and TRBJ2-5, with 10 nucleotides matching TRBD2. V shed 2 bases, J shed 5 bases, and the junction held 2 bases outside the gene matches. The CDR3 runs to 14 residues. CDR1 and CDR2 from the germline V gene are SNHLY and FYNNEI. The CDR3 DNA sequence: TGTGCCAGCAGTGAACAGACTAGCGGGGAGACCCAGTACTTC. This gives the protein CASSEQTSGETQYF.

The V call is TRBV27, the J call TRBJ2-7; 7 nucleotides line up with TRBD1. With 6 bases clipped from V and 6 bases from J, the junction kept 14 bases outside the gene matches. This CDR3 comprises 15 residues. CDR1 and CDR2 (germline): MNHEY, SMNVEV (reference sequence). This CDR3 is CASSHSDRDPGEQYF. The CDR3, as DNA: TGTGCCAGCAGCCACAGTGACAGGGACCCCGGCGAGCAGTACTTC.

The gene calls are TRBV5-1 and TRBJ2-3, with 9 bases lining up with TRBD2. The germline CDR1 and CDR2 sequences are SGHRS and YFSETQ. The CDR3 has 16 amino acids. The V segment lost 4 bases and the J segment 6 bases; nucleotides outside the gene matches: 12. CDR3 amino acids: CASSPLAGGLGDTQYF. As DNA, the CDR3 is TGCGCCAGCAGCCCACTTGCGGGGGGGCTAGGGGATACGCAGTATTTT. Full variable domain (missing parts from reference TRBV5-1 and TRBJ2-3): KAGVTQTPRYLIKTRGQQVTLSCSPISGHRSVSWYQQTPGQGLQFLFEYFSETQRNKGNFPGRFSGRQFSNSRSEMNVSTLELGDSALYLCASSPLAGGLGDTQYFGPGTRLTVL.

This sequence joins TRBV7-3 and TRBJ2-5, with TRBD2 identical over 12 bases. This CDR3 is 14 amino acids long. The germline V gene has CDR1 SGHTA and CDR2 FQGTGA. J gave up 4 bases and V 4 bases, and 1 base lay outside the gene matches. The CDR3 DNA reads TGTGCCAGCAGCTCGGGACTAGCGGGAGAGACCCAGTACTTC. Amino acid sequence: CASSSGLAGETQYF.

J is TRBJ1-1 and V is TRBV9; D is ambiguous. The CDR3 has 13 residues. Trimming left V 1 base short and J 5 bases short, with 9 bases between. The germline CDR1 and CDR2 sequences are SGDLS and YYNGEE. For the CDR3, the DNA is TGTGCCAGCAGCGTAACCTCTGCGACTGAAGCTTTCTTT. It yields the protein CASSVTSATEAFF.

The CDR3 DNA follows: TGTGCCAGCAAGAGAGGCGAGAACACTGAAGCTTTCTTT. This translates into CASKRGENTEAFF. This chain connects TRBV6-5 to TRBJ1-1; D gene ambiguous. Trimming left V 7 bases short and J 1 base short, with 10 bases between. Looked up from germline, CDR1 is MNHEY and CDR2 is SVGAGI. This CDR3 is 13 amino acids long.

Of note for this clone: One junction end disagrees with the germline gene, perhaps due to a read error. The gene calls are TRBV7-9 and TRBJ1-1; D unresolved. Germline V gene sequence: CDR1 SEHNR, CDR2 FQNEAQ (reference sequence). The CDR3 contains 15 residues. The CDR3 sequence is CASSPDLGMNAEAFF. As DNA, the CDR3 is TGTGCCAGCAGCCCGGACTTAGGGATGAACGCTGAAGCTTTCTTT.

In its sample, this clone was seen once. The sample carries other DNA sequences with the same CDR3. The rearrangement links TRBV9 to TRBJ2-7; D is perhaps TRBD1 (5 bases). V lost 0 bases and J lost 5, with 15 bases in between. Germline values: CDR1 SGDLS, CDR2 YYNGEE. This CDR3 is built from 15 residues. The CDR3 loop reads CASSVAGGAGHEQYF. The DNA for the CDR3 is TGTGCCAGCAGCGTAGCTGGTGGGGCCGGACACGAGCAGTACTTC.

This clone was observed a single time. The identical CDR3 is also encoded by other nucleotide sequences in the sample. The chain has TRBV7-2 and TRBJ1-2; 7 bases map to TRBD1. Trimming removed 5 bases from V and 4 bases from J; junction bases left unmatched: 7. This CDR3 is 14 amino acids long. Per germline, CDR1 SGHTA and CDR2 FQGNSA. The CDR3 is CASSRDRGGYGYTF. DNA for the CDR3: TGTGCCAGCAGCCGGGACAGAGGGGGCTATGGCTACACCTTC.

This chain's CDR3 is CAWSLDRGSGELFF. CDR3 nucleotide sequence: TGTGCCTGGTCCCTTGACCGAGGATCCGGGGAGCTGTTTTTT. The genes are TRBV30 and TRBJ2-2; D is undetermined. The V gene lost 5 bases and the J gene lost 6 bases, with 16 bases spanning the gap. Germline CDR1 reads GTSNPN; CDR2 reads SVGIG (reference sequence). This CDR3 has 14 amino acids. The full variable domain, with the rest looked up from reference TRBV30 and TRBJ2-2, is SQTIHQWPATLVQPVGSPLSLECTVEGTSNPNLYWYRQAAGRGLQLLFYSVGIGQISSEVPQNLSASRPQDRQFILSSKKLLLSDSGFYLCAWSLDRGSGELFFGEGSRLTVL.

The V call is TRBV5-1, the J call TRBJ2-3; 7 bases match TRBD1. The CDR3 runs to 13 residues. Germline V CDR1 and CDR2: SGHRS, YFSETQ. The ends lost 3 bases at V and 13 bases at J; junction bases unmatched: 11. CDR3 bases: TGCGCCAGCAGCTCCAACAGGGGCGGACTTGAGTATTTT. Translated, it gives CASSSNRGGLEYF.

The chain combines TRBV27 with TRBJ1-1; D not resolved. The germline V gene has CDR1 MNHEY and CDR2 SMNVEV (reference sequence). This CDR3 spans 14 amino acids. Trimming left V 5 bases short and J 2 bases short, with 12 bases between. CDR3 DNA: TGTGCCAGCAGTCCTGCGAGGATCAACACTGAAGCTTTCTTT. Its protein is CASSPARINTEAFF.